A single sample is the source of the 11 T cell receptor beta chains below, sequenced in a study of shared clonotypes between healthy human individuals. Libraries were prepared by immunoSEQ multiplex PCR; TCRdb keeps only in-frame clonotypes and omits some of them. The table has around 1,900,000 clones, around 93% seen once. CD8 cells classed as naive were CD45RO-negative and positively selected for CCR7, excluding terminally differentiated effector memory CD45RA+ cells. What was sequenced was naive CD8+ T cells from PBMCs. Every receptor here comes from a man aged 18 to 29 in good health. Some clones in this sample may be carry-over from other donors' samples.

This chain joins TRBV30 and TRBJ1-1; TRBD1 might be the D (5 bases). Germline V gene lookup returns CDR1 GTSNPN and CDR2 SVGIG (reference sequence). Trimming stripped 4 bases from V and 6 bases from J, with 12 bases between. The CDR3 length is 12 residues. The CDR3 is CAWIAGTPEAFF. Written as DNA, the CDR3 is TGTGCCTGGATTGCAGGGACCCCTGAAGCTTTCTTT.

The chain uses TRBV9 and TRBJ1-1; a possible D gene is TRBD1 (5 bases). The CDR3 runs to 15 residues. Looked up from germline, CDR1 is SGDLS and CDR2 is YYNGEE. V was shortened by 3 bases and J by 4 bases, with 16 bases between the two germline ends. CDR3 nucleotides: TGTGCCAGCAGCGCGACAGTCGGTTTAAGCACTGAAGCTTTCTTT. Amino acids: CASSATVGLSTEAFF. Combining the CDR3 with reference TRBV9 and TRBJ1-1 gives the whole variable domain DSGVTQTPKHLITATGQRVTLRCSPRSGDLSVYWYQQSLDQGLQFLIQYYNGEERAKGNILERFSAQQFPDLHSELNLSSLELGDSALYFCASSATVGLSTEAFFGQGTRLTVV.

The chain employs TRBV27 and TRBJ2-7; D is possibly TRBD1 (6 bases). CDR1 is MNHEY, CDR2 SMNVEV, per germline (reference sequence). V lost 3 bases and J lost 6, with 12 bases in between. CDR3 length: 13 amino acids. CDR3 nucleotide sequence: TGTGCCAGCAGTTTCCAATGGGGGCTCGAGCAGTACTTC. Amino acid sequence: CASSFQWGLEQYF.

The V gene is TRBV28, the J gene TRBJ2-3; D is perhaps TRBD1 or TRBD2 (6 bases each). Trimming took 2 bases from V and 0 from J, leaving 9 bases between them. Germline V gene sequence: CDR1 MDHEN, CDR2 SYDVKM. The CDR3 is 15 residues long. In nucleotides, the CDR3 is TGTGCCAGCAGTTTAAGGGGGGCAAGCACAGATACGCAGTATTTT. Residues: CASSLRGASTDTQYF.

This sequence joins TRBV13 and TRBJ1-1, with D perhaps TRBD1 (6 bases). CDR1 and CDR2 from the germline V gene are PRHDT and FYEKMQ (reference sequence). The CDR3 totals 16 residues. Trimming stripped 4 bases from V and 4 bases from J, with 19 bases between. The CDR3: CASSSWGAGDGTEAFF. CDR3 coding DNA: TGTGCCAGCAGCTCATGGGGGGCAGGGGACGGCACTGAAGCTTTCTTT.

The gene calls are TRBV7-6 and TRBJ2-7; 11 bases match TRBD1. CDR3 length: 16 amino acids. CDR1 and CDR2 from the germline V gene are SGHVS and FNYEAQ. Trimming cost V 0 bases and J 3 bases; bases outside gene matches: 4. CDR3 sequence: CASSLAGQGAYYEQYF. The CDR3 DNA sequence: TGTGCCAGCAGCTTAGCCGGACAGGGGGCCTACTACGAGCAGTACTTC.

V and J are TRBV9 and TRBJ2-1; 11 positions match TRBD2. The CDR3 extends over 19 amino acids. V shed 0 bases and J 0 bases; nucleotides not matched to a gene: 8. Germline assignment: CDR1 SGDLS and CDR2 YYNGEE. CDR3 residues: CASSVVGLAGSSSYNEQFF. CDR3 sequence (DNA): TGTGCCAGCAGCGTAGTCGGACTAGCGGGCTCGAGCTCCTACAATGAGCAGTTCTTC.

The rearrangement uses TRBV5-6 and TRBJ2-5; TRBD2 is a possible D gene (6 bases). The CDR3 loop spans 15 amino acids. V lost 4 bases to trimming and J lost 7 bases, with 20 bases between them. Germline V gives CDR1 SGHDT, CDR2 YYEEEE. The CDR3 loop is CASSLRLEDPGTQYF. In nucleotides, the CDR3 is TGTGCCAGCAGCCTCCGACTAGAGGACCCAGGGACCCAGTACTTC.

This chain links TRBV27 with TRBJ2-1, with 11 bases fitting TRBD2. This CDR3 has 18 residues. The V and J ends lost 6 bases and 2 bases, in that order; junction bases with no gene match: 12. Germline V gene sequence: CDR1 MNHEY, CDR2 SMNVEV (reference sequence). As DNA, the CDR3 is TGTGCCAGCAGCTTTGGGCTAGCGGGAGGACCCGCCTACAATGAGCAGTTCTTC. This codes for CASSFGLAGGPAYNEQFF.

This clone has only a few counts. V and J are TRBV19 and TRBJ1-3; D gene unclear. The CDR3 covers 14 residues. Germline V lookup: CDR1 LNHDA, CDR2 SQIVND (reference sequence). V was shortened by 4 bases and J by 1 base, with 8 bases between the two germline ends. CDR3 nucleotides: TGTGCCAGTAGTACGGACCGGTCTGGAAACACCATATATTTT. This encodes CASSTDRSGNTIYF.

The chain carries TRBV27 and TRBJ2-3, with 7 nucleotides matching TRBD1. The CDR3 covers 18 residues. Germline CDR1 MNHEY, CDR2 SMNVEV (reference sequence). Germline trimming cut 5 bases from V and 0 bases from J; bases unmatched to any gene: 14. CDR3 region: CASSPQGQNTPSTDTQYF. DNA of the CDR3: TGTGCCAGCAGTCCCCAGGGACAGAACACCCCTAGCACAGATACGCAGTATTTT.